This T cell receptor beta chain appears in the sequencing data of a study of cytomegalovirus exposure and HLA in healthy donors. PCR primers comprised 60 Vbeta and 13 Jbeta primers. The data were produced by immunoSEQ multiplex PCR, yet TCRdb's version contains in-frame clones alone and is incomplete. The sample has around 200,000 clones, around 75% seen once; the top ten hold 2.5% to 3.5%. Germline values: CDR1 MDHEN, CDR2 SYDVKM. V lost 4 bases to trimming and J lost 3 bases, with 16 bases between them. CDR3 length equals 15 residues. Notes on the study in general: It is likely that the observed cluster of highly shared sequence variants was a sequencing artifact. Common viral pathogens seemed, in a later analysis, to connect with several of the most significant clusters. Previously analyzed data showed that most TCR beta V segments were productive at a frequency of about 87% or about 30%.

The donors, nominally healthy at sampling, likely had unrecorded immune exposures. Notes on this clone: Its cognate antigen is unknown.

The source material was PBMCs. This chain links TRBV28 with TRBJ2-7; D not certain. The TCR was taken from a woman aged 25 to 39 in good health and CMV-seropositive. CDR3 in amino acids: CASSSPPAGYYEQYF. For the CDR3, the DNA is TGTGCCAGCAGTTCCCCCCCTGCCGGGTACTACGAGCAGTACTTC.